The entry below gives a single T cell receptor (beta chain) sequence along with its context. Its target is unknown. This specimen belongs to a study of graft-versus-host responses after intestinal transplantation. Study-wide background: After anti-thymocyte globulin induction, recipients took tacrolimus and steroids for three to four years.

Regarding the study as a whole: Early post-transplant falls in HvG clones accompanied the peak levels of circulating GvH clones. Marrow from the recipient contained GvH clones, some of which had appeared first in ileum or blood.

V was cut by 6 bases and J by 7 bases, with 27 bases left in between. The CDR3 is made up of 17 amino acids. CDR1 is MDHEN, CDR2 SYDVKM, per germline. Produced via immunoSEQ multiplex PCR; TCRdb's table is partial and in-frame only. The data contain tens of thousands of clones, about four fifths of them singletons. The sequence was collected from a human donor who received an intestinal transplant. The V and J genes are TRBV28 and TRBJ2-5, with D possibly being TRBD1 or TRBD2 (5 bases each). The sequencing used unstimulated CD8+ T cells sorted from spleen or lymph node cells, collected before intestinal transplant. CDR3 sequence (DNA): TGTGCCAGCAGAACGGCTCGGGACCCTCTCCCGGGTGGGACCCAGTACTTC. Its protein product is CASRTARDPLPGGTQYF.